This is a list of T cell receptor beta chains from one sample in a study of blood T cell repertoires in COVID-19. Profiling relied on immunoSEQ multiplex PCR, and the TCRdb table lists in-frame clones only, not all of them. The top ten clones hold under 9.5% of a sample with approximately 490,000 clones, around nine tenths of them seen once. Input material: PBMCs or T cells enriched from blood (not recorded which). The receptors derive from a woman aged 55-70 years who had recovered from COVID-19. CDR3s include the opening cysteine and the closing phenylalanine or tryptophan. The D gene is left open where the match is weak. Size is stated for part of the rows, as once, few or many counts, or as a class when the clone is expanded.

j_gene,abundance,v_gene,d_gene,CDR3nt,CDR3aa
TRBJ2-5,-,TRBV11-2,TRBD2,TGTGCCAGCAGCCCATTTCTAAGCGGGGGCGGGGAGACCCAGTACTTC,CASSPFLSGGGETQYF
TRBJ1-5,-,TRBV27,-,TGTGCCAGCAGTTTCGGGGTCCTTGGACAGCCCCAGCATTTT,CASSFGVLGQPQHF
TRBJ1-1,many,TRBV6-5,-,TGTGCCAGCACAAGGACACTGAACACTGAAGCTTTCTTT,CASTRTLNTEAFF
TRBJ1-6,-,TRBV14,TRBD1,TGTGCCAGCAGCCCTAGGGACAGGGCGAATTCACCCCTCCACTTT,CASSPRDRANSPLHF
TRBJ2-3,-,TRBV19,-,TGTGCCAGTAATCCACTAGGGTCCTCCACAGATACGCAGTATTTT,CASNPLGSSTDTQYF
TRBJ2-7,-,TRBV9,TRBD1,TGTGCCAGCAGCGTAGGAGGGGGCGGATACGAGCAGTACTTC,CASSVGGGGYEQYF
TRBJ2-2,-,TRBV5-1,-,TGCGCCAGCAGCCTGGACAGCCAAAGGGGCACCGGGGAGCTGTTTTTT,CASSLDSQRGTGELFF
TRBJ1-1,-,TRBV3-1/TRBV3-2,TRBD1,TGTGCCAGCAGCTTCAAGACAGGGGGAGCTTTCTTT,CASSFKTGGAFF
TRBJ2-7,-,TRBV6-5,TRBD2,TGTGCCAGCAGACCCACTAGCGGGGGGCCCTACGAGCAGTACTTC,CASRPTSGGPYEQYF
TRBJ2-3,-,TRBV4-2,-,TGTGCCAGCAGCCAAGATCGGACTGATACGCAGTATTTT,CASSQDRTDTQYF
TRBJ2-7,-,TRBV5-4,-,TGTGCCAGCAGCTTGGGGGCGGGGGCCGTCTACGAGCAGTACTTC,CASSLGAGAVYEQYF
TRBJ2-5,-,TRBV3-1/TRBV3-2,-,TGTGCCAGCAGCAGGACATGGGAAGGGGAGACCCAGTACTTC,CASSRTWEGETQYF
TRBJ1-5,-,TRBV6-1,-,TGTGCCAGCAGTGAGTCACCGGGGGGTGTGGAGCCCCAGCATTTT,CASSESPGGVEPQHF
TRBJ2-1,-,TRBV2,TRBD2,TGTGCCAGCAGTCAAGGGGTAGCGGGGACCGACAATGAGCAGTTCTTC,CASSQGVAGTDNEQFF
TRBJ2-5,-,TRBV5-5,-,TGTGCCAGCAGCTTAAAGGGGGGGATGTTGGAGACCCAGTACTTC,CASSLKGGMLETQYF
TRBJ2-7,once,TRBV27,TRBD1,TGTGCCAGCAAACCGGGACAGGGGCTCGGTCTGGCCTACGAGCAGTACTTC,CASKPGQGLGLAYEQYF
TRBJ2-1,-,TRBV5-8,TRBD1,TGTGCCAGCAGCGCCGGGACAGGTCAAGGCTGGTTCTCCTACAATGAGCAGTTCTTC,CASSAGTGQGWFSYNEQFF
TRBJ1-1,-,TRBV5-1,TRBD1,TGCGCCAGCAGCTATGGGACAGGGTACGGGAACACTGAAGCTTTCTTT,CASSYGTGYGNTEAFF
TRBJ2-3,-,TRBV5-4,TRBD2,TGTGCCAGCAGCCGTGGGACTAGCGATAGCACAGATACGCAGTATTTT,CASSRGTSDSTDTQYF
TRBJ1-3,-,TRBV2,-,TGTGCCAGCCGTGAGGGGGGGCCCCTTTCTCAAACCATATATTTT,CASREGGPLSQTIYF
TRBJ2-4,-,TRBV6-2/TRBV6-3,-,TGTGCCAGCAGTTACATCGCTCCTACCACAGCCAAAAACATTCAGTACTTC,CASSYIAPTTAKNIQYF
TRBJ1-5,-,TRBV4-1,-,TGCGCCAGCAGCCAAGAAGGGGCGGGAAGCAATCAGCCCCAGCATTTT,CASSQEGAGSNQPQHF
TRBJ2-7,-,TRBV23-1,TRBD2,TGCGCCAGCAGTCACCCGGGGAGGGACTATTCCTACGAGCAGTACTTC,CASSHPGRDYSYEQYF
TRBJ2-3,-,TRBV4-1,TRBD1,TGCGCCAGCAGCCTTCCCGGGACAGGGGAAGGTGGAGATACGCAGTATTTT,CASSLPGTGEGGDTQYF
TRBJ1-4,-,TRBV18,-,TGTGCCAGCTCACGGACACAACAAGAAAAACTGTTTTTT,CASSRTQQEKLFF
TRBJ1-4,once,TRBV5-8,TRBD1,TGTGCCAGCAGCTTGTACAGGGGAACTAATGAAAAACTGTTTTTT,CASSLYRGTNEKLFF
TRBJ1-4,-,TRBV14,-,TGTGCCAGCAGTCGCGGATATGAAAAACTGTTTTTT,CASSRGYEKLFF
TRBJ1-6,-,TRBV28,-,TGTGCCAGCAGTTTCGGTCCGGGAATAATATCCCTCCACTTT,CASSFGPGIISLHF
TRBJ1-2,-,TRBV6-2/TRBV6-3,-,TGTGCCAGCAGTCCGGACAGCCTCTATGGCTACACCTTC,CASSPDSLYGYTF
TRBJ1-3,-,TRBV4-1,-,TGCGCCAGCAGCCAAGGAAGAGTCGTCGTGGGAAACACCATATATTTT,CASSQGRVVVGNTIYF
TRBJ2-2,-,TRBV7-6,TRBD1,TGTGCCAGCAACGACCACAGGGGTCCCGCCGGGGAGCTGTTTTTT,CASNDHRGPAGELFF
TRBJ2-5,-,TRBV18,TRBD2,TGTGCCAGCTCACTTCGACTAGCGGAGTTACAAGAGACCCAGTACTTC,CASSLRLAELQETQYF
TRBJ1-6,-,TRBV4-2,TRBD1,TGTGCCAGCAGCCAAGAGGAGACAGGGCATAATTCACCCCTCCACTTT,CASSQEETGHNSPLHF
TRBJ1-1,-,TRBV28,-,TGTGCCACCAGACGGGGTGGAGAGACTGAAGCTTTCTTT,CATRRGGETEAFF
TRBJ2-7,-,TRBV4-1,-,TGCGCCAGCAGCCAAGTGAGGGGGAGCCTCTACGAGCAGTACTTC,CASSQVRGSLYEQYF
TRBJ2-7,-,TRBV19,-,TGTGCCAGTAGTGTACAACAGGGATACGAGCAGTACTTC,CASSVQQGYEQYF
TRBJ2-3,few,TRBV2,TRBD2,TGTGCCAGCAGTGAATCGGGGGGGGCAGCAGATACGCAGTATTTT,CASSESGGAADTQYF
TRBJ1-2,-,TRBV24-1,TRBD1,TGTGCCACCAGTGCGTCACCGGGACAGTTCTATGGCTACACCTTC,CATSASPGQFYGYTF
TRBJ1-5,-,TRBV5-1,-,TGCGCCAGCAGCTTGGACAGTTATAGCAATCAGCCCCAGCATTTT,CASSLDSYSNQPQHF
TRBJ2-3,-,TRBV7-2,-,TGTGCCAGCAGCTTACCGCGGGGGCCGGGGGATACGCAGTATTTT,CASSLPRGPGDTQYF
TRBJ1-1,once,TRBV5-4,-,TGTGCCAGCAGCACGACAGGGAACACTGAAGCTTTCTTT,CASSTTGNTEAFF
TRBJ1-6,-,TRBV5-1,TRBD1,TGCGCCAGCAGCTTGGGACAGGGTAATAATTCACCCCTCCACTTT,CASSLGQGNNSPLHF
TRBJ1-5,-,TRBV2,TRBD1,TGTGCCAGCAGCCTGACAGGGACCCAGCCCCAGCATTTT,CASSLTGTQPQHF
TRBJ2-2,-,TRBV5-1,-,TGCGCCAGCAATCAGGGTCTAATCGCGAACACCGGGGAGCTGTTTTTT,CASNQGLIANTGELFF
TRBJ1-5,few,TRBV12-5,TRBD1,TGTGCTAGTGGTGACCCACAGGGGATCGGCAATCAGCCCCAGCATTTT,CASGDPQGIGNQPQHF
TRBJ1-1,-,TRBV6-5,-,TGTGCCAGCACCTTCGGGGGTTCTGAAGCTTTCTTT,CASTFGGSEAFF
TRBJ1-3,-,TRBV6-5,TRBD1,TGTGCCAGCAGTTACTCGGGGACAGGGGGAAACACCATATATTTT,CASSYSGTGGNTIYF
TRBJ2-7,-,TRBV5-1,-,TGCGCCAGCAGCCCGGGACACACCATCTACGAGCAGTACTTC,CASSPGHTIYEQYF
TRBJ2-1,-,TRBV18,-,TGTGCCAGCTCACCACCTAGTGGTGGGAGAGGCAATGAGCAGTTCTTC,CASSPPSGGRGNEQFF
TRBJ2-2,-,TRBV21-1,-,TGTGCCAGCAGCGAACCGGGGGTTTTGTGCTACGATTCAACCGGGGAGCTGTTTTTT,CASSEPGVLCYDSTGELFF
TRBJ2-2,-,TRBV9,TRBD1,TGTGCCAGCAGCGTAGACCCTTGGACAGGGAACACCGGGGAGCTGTTTTTT,CASSVDPWTGNTGELFF
TRBJ1-3,once,TRBV7-2,-,TGTGCCAGCAGCTTAGATTGGAGCTCTGGAAACACCATATATTTT,CASSLDWSSGNTIYF
TRBJ2-1,once,TRBV11-3,-,TGTGCCAGCAGCTTATCTGCGGGGTCGGGGAGTGAGCAGTTCTTC,CASSLSAGSGSEQFF
TRBJ2-2,-,TRBV29-1,-,TGCAGCGTTGAGGGCGGGACGGGGGAGCTGTTTTTT,CSVEGGTGELFF